This T cell receptor beta chain is drawn from a study of PD-1 blockade in classical Hodgkin lymphoma. Repertoires were generated with immunoSEQ multiplex PCR, while TCRdb's copy carries only in-frame clones and drops some. Of some 150,000 clones in the sample, around 73% were seen once. In germline, CDR1 is MDHEN, CDR2 SYDVKM. V was clipped by 7 bases and J by 4 bases; unmatched bases: 11. This CDR3 is built from 15 residues. Every patient experienced relapse after autologous stem cell transplantation, and brentuximab vedotin exposure varied. This chain connects TRBV28 to TRBJ2-7, with 9 bases identical to TRBD1. This clonotype was obtained from a human donor with classical Hodgkin lymphoma. The material was peripheral blood mononuclear cells (PBMCs), obtained before the second cycle of nivolumab. CDR3 DNA sequence: TGTGCCAGCACAAAGGTTAAGGGACAGGGTTACGAGCAGTACTTC. It is translated as CASTKVKGQGYEQYF. The full variable domain, completed using reference TRBV28 and TRBJ2-7, is DVKVTQSSRYLVKRTGEKVFLECVQDMDHENMFWYRQDPGLGLRLIYFSYDVKMKEKGDIPEGYSVSREKKERFSLILESASTNQTSMYLCASTKVKGQGYEQYFGPGTRLTVT.